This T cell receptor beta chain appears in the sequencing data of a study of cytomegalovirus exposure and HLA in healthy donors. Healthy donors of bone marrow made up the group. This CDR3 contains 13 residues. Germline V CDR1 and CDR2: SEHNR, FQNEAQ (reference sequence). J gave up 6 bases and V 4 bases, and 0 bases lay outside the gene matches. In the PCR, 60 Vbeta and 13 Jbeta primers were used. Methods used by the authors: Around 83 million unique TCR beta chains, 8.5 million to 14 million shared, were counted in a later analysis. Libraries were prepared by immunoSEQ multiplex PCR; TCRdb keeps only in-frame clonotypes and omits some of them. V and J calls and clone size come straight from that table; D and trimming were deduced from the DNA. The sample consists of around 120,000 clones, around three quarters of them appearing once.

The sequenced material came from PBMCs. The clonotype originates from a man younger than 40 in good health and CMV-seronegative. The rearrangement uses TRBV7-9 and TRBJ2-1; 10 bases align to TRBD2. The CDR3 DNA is TGTGCCAGCAGCTGGACTAGCGGCAATGAGCAGTTCTTC. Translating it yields CASSWTSGNEQFF.